The table lists the clone carrying this TCR beta chain with a few counts. The antigen remains unidentified. These data come from a study of T-cell memory formation after mild COVID-19. Study overall: For the most part, TCR clusters were specific to one donor. Findings of the study overall: Among clones peaking at day 37 in the second wave, SARS-CoV-2 specificity remained unconfirmed. Several responding clones turned up in pre-infection memory, indicating that cross-reactive memory may have taken part. Day 15 to 85 contracting clones showed balanced CD4/CD8; day 15 to 37 expanders favored CD4+.

This CDR3 has 16 amino acids. Germline CDR1 is SGHRS and CDR2 is YFSETQ. Germline trimming cut 3 bases from V and 1 base from J; bases unmatched to any gene: 8. TCRdb independently ran MiXCR on the 5' RACE reads; one entry per CDR3 protein. The sample includes around 200,000 distinct CDR3 sequences, about 11% of them seen just once. The sequencing sample was made of PBMCs or a T cell subset sorted from them (not recorded which). The sequence came from a man between 18 and 35 years old who had mild COVID-19 (a few samples of this study predate the infection). Cell type and time point are not known. The chain uses TRBV5-1 and TRBJ2-5, with 8 positions matching TRBD1. CDR3 loop: CASSSGAGGSQETQYF. CDR3 nucleotides: TGCGCCAGCAGCTCGGGGGCAGGGGGCAGCCAAGAGACCCAGTACTTC. Variable domain in full (rest from reference TRBV5-1 and TRBJ2-5): KAGVTQTPRYLIKTRGQQVTLSCSPISGHRSVSWYQQTPGQGLQFLFEYFSETQRNKGNFPGRFSGRQFSNSRSEMNVSTLELGDSALYLCASSSGAGGSQETQYFGPGTRLLVL.